This TCR beta chain emerged from a study of human T cells and chemical hapten exposure. Time point described: pre-sensitization, week 0. Regarding treatment: therapeutic diphenylcyclopropenone sensitization with weekly scalp DPC. Sequencing started from total RNA isolated from unfractionated whole blood. TCRdb passed the RACE reads through MiXCR, listing each CDR3 protein once. In the table there are tens of thousands of distinct CDR3 sequences, around 10% of which are singletons. The V end lost 6 bases, the J end lost 3 bases, and 9 bases lay between the germline ends. The CDR3 runs 12 residues. CDR1 and CDR2 from the germline V gene are MNHNY and SVGAGI (reference sequence).

This material consisted of whole blood, taken in connection with sensitization to the hapten diphenylcyclopropenone (DPC). The chain has TRBV6-6 and TRBJ2-7, with a tentative D call TRBD1 (5 bases). The TCR comes from a man in his fifties or sixties with alopecia areata. Some clones in this sample may be carry-over from other donors' samples. Here the CDR3 DNA reads TGTGCCAGCAGAACCCAGGGCTACGAGCAGTACTTC. Its translation is CASRTQGYEQYF.